The T cell receptor beta chain under discussion was sequenced for a study of blood T cell repertoires in COVID-19. Overall study context: From T cells, B-cell-depleted T cells, or PBMCs came the material, which was cDNA or gDNA.

Original processing notes: Cell counts per sample came from amplifying reference gene primers. TCRdb's table, derived via immunoSEQ multiplex PCR, lists solely in-frame clones and lacks some. The V and J calls and clone size were taken over from that table, and D and trimming were inferred from the DNA. This table has 35,000 or so clones, 85% to 90% appearing once. The CDR3 is 16 amino acids. Trimming pared 3 bases from V and 6 bases from J, leaving 20 bases between. CDR1 SGHTA and CDR2 FQGNSA come from the germline V gene. The V gene is TRBV7-2, the J gene TRBJ1-2; maybe TRBD1 (6 bases). The sequenced sample was peripheral blood. This TCR derives from a man between 65 and 79 years old with acute or convalescent COVID-19. The CDR3 DNA follows: TGTGCCAGCAGCTTTACGACAGGTTTTAGTAAGAATGGCTACACCTTC. Translation: CASSFTTGFSKNGYTF.